The source of this T cell receptor (beta chain) is a study of cytomegalovirus exposure and HLA in healthy donors. Study outcomes and limitations: Association with HLA alleles at 0.05 false discovery rate was found for 16,951 TCR beta sequences in a later analysis. Per a prior analysis, the majority of TCR beta V segments were productive roughly 87% or roughly 30% of the time.

Trimming stripped 1 base from V and 3 bases from J, with 10 bases between. The germline V gene has CDR1 MDHEN and CDR2 SYDVKM. CDR3 length equals 15 residues. Researchers ran the PCR with 60 Vbeta and 13 Jbeta primers. Sequenced by immunoSEQ multiplex PCR; TCRdb stores in-frame clones only, minus some. This specimen shows 100,000 to 150,000 clones; the ten leading clones hold 2.5% to 3%. Notes on this clone: Its antigen is still unknown.

The sequencing input was PBMCs. The TCR originated in a man aged 25-45 years in good health and CMV-seronegative. This chain links TRBV28 with TRBJ2-1, with D perhaps TRBD2 (6 bases). The CDR3 loop reads CASSLLRGFYNEQFF. As DNA, the CDR3 is TGTGCCAGCAGTTTATTGCGGGGTTTCTACAATGAGCAGTTCTTC.